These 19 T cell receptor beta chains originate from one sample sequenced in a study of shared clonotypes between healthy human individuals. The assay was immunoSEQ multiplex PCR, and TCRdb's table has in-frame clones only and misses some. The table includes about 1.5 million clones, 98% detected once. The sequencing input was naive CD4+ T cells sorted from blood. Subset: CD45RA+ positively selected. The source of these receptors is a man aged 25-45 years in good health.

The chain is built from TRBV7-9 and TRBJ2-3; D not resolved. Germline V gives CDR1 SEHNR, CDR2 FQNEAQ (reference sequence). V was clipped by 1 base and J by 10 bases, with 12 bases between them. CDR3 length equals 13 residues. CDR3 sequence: CASSLGTKVPQYF. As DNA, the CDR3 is TGTGCCAGCAGCTTAGGGACGAAGGTACCGCAGTATTTT.

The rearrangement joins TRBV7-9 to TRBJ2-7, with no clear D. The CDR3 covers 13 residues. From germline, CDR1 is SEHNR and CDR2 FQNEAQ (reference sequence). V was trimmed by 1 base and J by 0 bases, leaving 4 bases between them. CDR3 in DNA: TGTGCCAGCAGCTTAGATCACTCCTACGAGCAGTACTTC. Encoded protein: CASSLDHSYEQYF.

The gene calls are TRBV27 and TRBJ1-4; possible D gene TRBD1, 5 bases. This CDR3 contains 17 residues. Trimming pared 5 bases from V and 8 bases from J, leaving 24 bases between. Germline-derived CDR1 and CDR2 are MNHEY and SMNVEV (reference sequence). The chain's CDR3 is CASSPYPHVGVREKLFF. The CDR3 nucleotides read TGTGCCAGCAGTCCATATCCCCACGTGGGGGTCCGGGAAAAACTGTTTTTT. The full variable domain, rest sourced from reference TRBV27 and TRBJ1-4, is EAQVTQNPRYLITVTGKKLTVTCSQNMNHEYMSWYRQDPGLGLRQIYYSMNVEVTDKGDVPEGYKVSRKEKRNFPLILESPSPNQTSLYFCASSPYPHVGVREKLFFGSGTQLSVL.

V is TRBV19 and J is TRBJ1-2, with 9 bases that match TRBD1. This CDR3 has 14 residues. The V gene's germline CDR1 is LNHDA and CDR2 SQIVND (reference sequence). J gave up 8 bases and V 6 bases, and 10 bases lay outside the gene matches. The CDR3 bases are TGTGCCAGTAGCCCGGGACAGGGAGGGTGGGGCTACACCTTC. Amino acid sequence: CASSPGQGGWGYTF.

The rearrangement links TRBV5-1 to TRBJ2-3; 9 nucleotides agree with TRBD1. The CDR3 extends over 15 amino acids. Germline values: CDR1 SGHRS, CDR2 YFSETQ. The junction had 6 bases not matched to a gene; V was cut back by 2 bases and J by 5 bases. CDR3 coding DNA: TGCGCCAGCAGCTTCGGGACAGGGTTTGGAGATACGCAGTATTTT. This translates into CASSFGTGFGDTQYF.

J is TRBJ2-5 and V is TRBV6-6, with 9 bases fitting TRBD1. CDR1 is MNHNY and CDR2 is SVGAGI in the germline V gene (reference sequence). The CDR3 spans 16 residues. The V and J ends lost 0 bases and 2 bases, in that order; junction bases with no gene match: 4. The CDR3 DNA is TGTGCCAGCAGTTACTCCTCGGGACAGGGACAAGAGACCCAGTACTTC. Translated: CASSYSSGQGQETQYF.

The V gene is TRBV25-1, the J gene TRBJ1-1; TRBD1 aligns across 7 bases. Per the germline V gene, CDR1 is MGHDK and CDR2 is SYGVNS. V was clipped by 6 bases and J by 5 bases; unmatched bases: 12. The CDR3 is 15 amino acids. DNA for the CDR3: TGTGCCAGCAGGGCCCAGGGGGGGAGGGAGACTGAAGCTTTCTTT. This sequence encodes CASRAQGGRETEAFF.

The CDR3 DNA is TGTGCCAGCAGTTCCGGGATGACTAGCAATCAGCCCCAGCATTTT. Translation gives CASSSGMTSNQPQHF. This sequence joins TRBV2 and TRBJ1-5; D unclear. The CDR3 consists of 15 residues. V was trimmed by 5 bases and J by 0 bases, leaving 11 bases between them. Germline loops: CDR1 SNHLY, CDR2 FYNNEI.

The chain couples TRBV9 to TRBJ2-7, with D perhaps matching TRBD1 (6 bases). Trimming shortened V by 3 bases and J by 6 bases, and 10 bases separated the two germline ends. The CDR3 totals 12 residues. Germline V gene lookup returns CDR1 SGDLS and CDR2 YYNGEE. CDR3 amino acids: CASSATGREQYF. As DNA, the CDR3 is TGTGCCAGCAGCGCTACAGGGCGCGAGCAGTACTTC.

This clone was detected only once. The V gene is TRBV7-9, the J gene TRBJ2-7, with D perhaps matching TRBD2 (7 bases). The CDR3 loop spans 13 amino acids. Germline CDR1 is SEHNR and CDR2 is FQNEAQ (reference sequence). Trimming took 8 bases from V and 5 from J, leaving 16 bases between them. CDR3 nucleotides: TGTGCCAGCCGGGCGGGGGCCGGTCACGAGCAGTACTTC. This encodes CASRAGAGHEQYF.

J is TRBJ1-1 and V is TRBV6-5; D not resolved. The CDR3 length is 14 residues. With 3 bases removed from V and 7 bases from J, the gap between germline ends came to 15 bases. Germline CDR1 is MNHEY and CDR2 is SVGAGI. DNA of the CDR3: TGTGCCAGCAGTTATGGCGGGGTGGAAGGTGAAGCTTTCTTT. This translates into CASSYGGVEGEAFF.

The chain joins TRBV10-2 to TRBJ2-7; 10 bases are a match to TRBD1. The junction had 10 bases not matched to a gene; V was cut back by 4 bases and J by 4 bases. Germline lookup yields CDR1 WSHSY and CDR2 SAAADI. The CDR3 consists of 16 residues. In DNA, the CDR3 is TGCGCCAGCAGTGGAGGCCGGGACAGGGGTTTGTACGAGCAGTACTTC. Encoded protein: CASSGGRDRGLYEQYF.

The CDR3 loop is CASSLDGPNTEAFF. CDR3 coding DNA: TGTGCCAGCAGCTTAGACGGCCCTAACACTGAAGCTTTCTTT. V and J are TRBV11-3 and TRBJ1-1; D remains ambiguous. The CDR3 has 14 amino acids. Germline assignment: CDR1 SGHNT and CDR2 YENEEA. V was clipped by 0 bases and J by 2 bases, with 7 bases between them.

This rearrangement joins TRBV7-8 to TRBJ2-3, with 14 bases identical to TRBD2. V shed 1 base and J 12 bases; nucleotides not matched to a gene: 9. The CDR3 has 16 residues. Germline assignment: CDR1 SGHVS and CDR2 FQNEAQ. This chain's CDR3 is CASSLGLAGGPFFQYF. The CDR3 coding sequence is TGTGCCAGCAGCTTAGGACTAGCGGGAGGGCCATTTTTCCAGTATTTT.

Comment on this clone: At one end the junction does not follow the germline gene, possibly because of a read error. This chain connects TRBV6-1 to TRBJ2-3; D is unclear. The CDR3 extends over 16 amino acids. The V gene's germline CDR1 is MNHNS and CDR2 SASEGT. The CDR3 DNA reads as TGTGCCAGCAGTAAAGCCATCACGTCGAGAACAGATACGCAGTATTTT. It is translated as CASSKAITSRTDTQYF.

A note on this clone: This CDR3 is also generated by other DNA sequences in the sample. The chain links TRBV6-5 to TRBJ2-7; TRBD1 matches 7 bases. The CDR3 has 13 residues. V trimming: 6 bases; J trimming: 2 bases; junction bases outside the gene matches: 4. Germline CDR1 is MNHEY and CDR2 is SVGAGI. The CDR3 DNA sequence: TGTGCCAGCAGGCCGACAGGGACCTACGAGCAGTACTTC. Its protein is CASRPTGTYEQYF.

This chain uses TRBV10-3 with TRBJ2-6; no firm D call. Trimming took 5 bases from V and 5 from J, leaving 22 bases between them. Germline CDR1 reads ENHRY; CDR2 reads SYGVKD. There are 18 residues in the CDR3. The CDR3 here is CAISQCLCIQSRANVLTF. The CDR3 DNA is TGTGCCATCAGTCAATGTCTCTGTATACAAAGTCGGGCCAACGTCCTGACTTTC.

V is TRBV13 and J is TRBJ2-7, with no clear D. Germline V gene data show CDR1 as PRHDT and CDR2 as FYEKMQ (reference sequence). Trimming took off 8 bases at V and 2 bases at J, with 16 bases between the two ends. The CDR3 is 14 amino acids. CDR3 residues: CASGPGRRPYEQYF. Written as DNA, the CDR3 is TGTGCCAGCGGCCCGGGTCGACGGCCCTACGAGCAGTACTTC.

The chain's CDR3 is CASSPPGRRSEKLFF. The CDR3 nucleotides read TGTGCCAGCAGTCCCCCCGGGCGCAGGTCTGAAAAACTGTTTTTT. J is TRBJ1-4 and V is TRBV28; no firm D call. Trimming cost V 5 bases and J 7 bases, with 17 bases left between them. Germline CDR1 MDHEN, CDR2 SYDVKM. There are 15 residues in the CDR3. Complete variable domain (other parts from reference TRBV28 and TRBJ1-4): DVKVTQSSRYLVKRTGEKVFLECVQDMDHENMFWYRQDPGLGLRLIYFSYDVKMKEKGDIPEGYSVSREKKERFSLILESASTNQTSMYLCASSPPGRRSEKLFFGSGTQLSVL.